Listed here are 28 T cell receptor beta chains from one sample, sequenced in a study of regulatory T cells in long-lasting Graves disease. Construction of the TCR beta libraries employed iRepertoire HTBI primers in conjunction with Arm-PCR of CDR3 regions. Each CDR3 protein is one row after TCRdb ran MiXCR on the multiplex PCR reads. This sample has hundreds of thousands of distinct CDR3 sequences, with roughly 16% found just once. Specified time point: newly diagnosed GD, antithyroid drugs for less than 3 months. RNA from PBMCs was the source of the TCR library. The same specimen was also included in a second study, on T cells in Graves' hyperthyroidism and ophthalmopathy.

Source: peripheral blood mononuclear cells (PBMCs), taken at new diagnosis, from a patient treated with antithyroid drugs. These receptors were taken from a young woman with Graves disease.

The chain couples TRBV7-9 to TRBJ2-1, with 10 bases fitting TRBD2. The trim removed 7 bases at V and 8 bases at J, leaving 11 bases unmatched. This CDR3 region has 15 residues. From germline, CDR1 is SEHNR and CDR2 FQNEAQ (reference sequence). For the CDR3, the DNA is TGTGCCAGCACCCTGGGGGCTAGCGGGAGCTATGAGCAGTTCTTC. Protein product: CASTLGASGSYEQFF.

This clonotype occurred many times. This rearrangement joins TRBV28 to TRBJ1-5; 7 nucleotides match TRBD1. Trimming cost V 6 bases and J 9 bases; bases outside gene matches: 8. This CDR3 contains 13 residues. Germline CDR1 MDHEN, CDR2 SYDVKM. The CDR3 is CASRRDSPSPQHF. CDR3 in DNA: TGTGCCAGCAGAAGGGACAGCCCATCGCCCCAGCATTTT.

This clonotype was observed many times. The chain's CDR3 is CASSLSSTNYGYTF. The CDR3 DNA follows: TGTGCCAGCAGCTTATCTTCCACCAACTATGGCTACACCTTC. The chain employs TRBV13 and TRBJ1-2; D not certain. The CDR3 is made up of 14 amino acids. Germline V gene data show CDR1 as PRHDT and CDR2 as FYEKMQ (reference sequence). The V and J ends lost 2 bases and 2 bases respectively, with 9 bases between them. The full variable domain, completed using reference TRBV13 and TRBJ1-2, is AAGVIQSPRHLIKEKRETATLKCYPIPRHDTVYWYQQGPGQDPQFLISFYEKMQSDKGSIPDRFSAQQFSDYHSELNMSSLELGDSALYFCASSLSSTNYGYTFGSGTRLTVV.

This clonotype was recorded many times. V is TRBV28 and J is TRBJ1-5; tentatively, D is TRBD1 (5 bases). The ends were cut back, 3 bases at V and 3 bases at J, with 9 bases in the middle. Looked up from germline, CDR1 is MDHEN and CDR2 is SYDVKM. The CDR3 runs 14 residues. The CDR3 sequence is CASSLGPFNQPQHF. CDR3 DNA: TGTGCCAGCAGTTTGGGACCCTTCAATCAGCCCCAGCATTTT.

In its sample, this clonotype was seen a few times. The chain carries TRBV19 and TRBJ1-2; D might be TRBD1 (6 bases). V was shortened by 4 bases and J by 4 bases, with 19 bases between the two germline ends. This CDR3 has 16 amino acids. Germline assignment: CDR1 LNHDA and CDR2 SQIVND (reference sequence). The CDR3 region has the DNA TGTGCCAGTAGTAGGGGGCGCGGAGGATTATTCTATGGCTACACCTTC. Amino acids: CASSRGRGGLFYGYTF.

This clonotype was counted many times. This chain's CDR3 is CASSLSGPTANNQPQHF. The CDR3 coding sequence is TGTGCCAGCAGTTTATCAGGGCCAACAGCGAACAATCAGCCCCAGCATTTT. J is TRBJ1-5 and V is TRBV27; no definite D call. The CDR3 is made up of 17 amino acids. V was shortened by 0 bases and J by 3 bases, with 15 bases between the two germline ends. The germline V gene has CDR1 MNHEY and CDR2 SMNVEV (reference sequence).

A note on this clonotype: This likely came from a read error, as a far larger clone is one base away. The genes are TRBV12-3 or TRBV12-4 and TRBJ1-1, with unresolved D. V lost 8 bases and J lost 3, with 7 bases in between. The CDR3 is made up of 11 amino acids. CDR3 sequence: CASLMDTEAFF. The DNA for the CDR3 is TGTGCCAGCCTTATGGACACTGAAGCTTTCTTT.

This clonotype has ten or more counts. The genes are TRBV7-2 and TRBJ2-3; 13 positions agree with TRBD2. The germline CDR1 and CDR2 sequences are SGHTA and FQGNSA. The CDR3 loop spans 16 amino acids. Trimming at V came to 5 bases and at J to 2 bases, leaving 4 bases not matched to a gene. The CDR3 nucleotides are TGTGCCAGCAGCGGGGGACTAGCGGGAAACACAGATACGCAGTATTTT. Its translation is CASSGGLAGNTDTQYF.

This clonotype was counted many times. The chain uses TRBV11-3 and TRBJ2-1; D unresolved. Germline CDR1 and CDR2: SGHNT and YENEEA. With 3 bases removed from V and 4 bases from J, the gap between germline ends came to 16 bases. The CDR3 has 16 amino acids. CDR3 residues: CASSFGAGVIYNEQFF. The CDR3 bases are TGTGCCAGCAGCTTCGGCGCAGGAGTAATTTACAATGAGCAGTTCTTC.

This clonotype was seen many times. This rearrangement joins TRBV30 to TRBJ1-1, with D possibly TRBD1 on 5 matching bases. Trimming shortened V by 3 bases and J by 6 bases, and 14 bases separated the two germline ends. The germline V gene has CDR1 GTSNPN and CDR2 SVGIG (reference sequence). The CDR3 runs 13 residues. The CDR3 DNA reads TGTGCCTGGAGAGGCTCGGGGGAGGCTGAAGCTTTCTTT. Amino acids: CAWRGSGEAEAFF. The full variable domain, completed using reference TRBV30 and TRBJ1-1, is SQTIHQWPATLVQPVGSPLSLECTVEGTSNPNLYWYRQAAGRGLQLLFYSVGIGQISSEVPQNLSASRPQDRQFILSSKKLLLSDSGFYLCAWRGSGEAEAFFGQGTRLTVV.

This clonotype appeared many times. The chain links TRBV28 to TRBJ1-2; possibly TRBD1 for D (6 bases). Germline V gene lookup returns CDR1 MDHEN and CDR2 SYDVKM. The CDR3 has 15 residues. V lost 3 bases to trimming and J lost 8 bases, with 19 bases between them. The CDR3 is CASSFGGASIGGYTF. CDR3 nucleotide sequence: TGTGCCAGCAGTTTTGGGGGCGCCTCGATCGGAGGCTACACCTTC.

This clonotype has a count of ten or more. V usage is TRBV12-3 or TRBV12-4 and J usage is TRBJ2-2; D might be TRBD1 (6 bases). The CDR3 runs to 17 residues. V shed 5 bases and J shed 0 bases, with 16 bases lying between them. CDR3 DNA sequence: TGTGCCAGCAGTCCCCGACAGGCCCGAACGAACACCGGGGAGCTGTTTTTT. Its translation: CASSPRQARTNTGELFF.

This rearrangement joins TRBV24-1 to TRBJ2-4; TRBD1 agrees at 8 bases. V was pared by 9 bases and J by 0 bases, with 6 bases of the junction left unmatched. There are 15 residues in the CDR3. Germline values: CDR1 KGHDR, CDR2 SFDVKD. CDR3 in amino acids: CATHRQGLAKNIQYF. CDR3 sequence (DNA): TGTGCCACCCACCGACAGGGGTTAGCCAAAAACATTCAGTACTTC.

This clonotype appeared many times. J is TRBJ1-1 and V is TRBV7-3, with unresolved D. This CDR3 is 13 amino acids long. Between the trimmed V and J ends, which lost 4 bases and 8 bases, there was a span of 14 bases. Germline values: CDR1 SGHTA, CDR2 FQGTGA. As DNA, the CDR3 is TGTGCCAGCAGCTCCTGGGTTGGAAGAGAAGCTTTCTTT. It is translated as CASSSWVGREAFF.

The CDR3 protein is CSALPGRVVVSSYTF. The CDR3 bases are TGCAGTGCTCTACCAGGCAGGGTAGTTGTCAGTAGCTACACCTTC. This rearrangement joins TRBV20-1 to TRBJ1-2; TRBD1 might be the D (5 bases). V dropped 5 bases and J dropped 9 bases, with 25 bases sitting between them. The CDR3 spans 15 residues. Germline V lookup: CDR1 DFQATT, CDR2 SNEGSKA (reference sequence).

The V and J genes are TRBV30 and TRBJ2-2; D possibly matches TRBD1 or TRBD2 (5 bases each). The CDR3 runs to 13 residues. V was cut by 2 bases and J by 7 bases, with 11 bases left in between. CDR1 is GTSNPN and CDR2 is SVGIG in the germline V gene (reference sequence). The CDR3 DNA sequence: TGTGCCTGGAGTTTGGGGGACGGCGGGGAGCTGTTTTTT. The encoded protein is CAWSLGDGGELFF.

This clonotype was detected a few times. This CDR3 is CAWSVRDRKFATNEKLFF. DNA for the CDR3: TGTGCCTGGAGTGTACGAGACAGGAAATTTGCAACTAATGAAAAACTGTTTTTT. The rearrangement joins TRBV30 to TRBJ1-4, with D possibly being TRBD1 (6 bases). Germline-derived CDR1 and CDR2 are GTSNPN and SVGIG (reference sequence). The CDR3 totals 18 residues. Trimming left V 0 bases short and J 0 bases short, with 17 bases between.

This clonotype was detected only a few times. The chain combines TRBV20-1 with TRBJ1-1, with a weak D call TRBD1 (5 bases). The V gene's germline CDR1 is DFQATT and CDR2 SNEGSKA (reference sequence). The germline V and J ends were trimmed by 6 bases and 2 bases, with 19 bases remaining between them. The CDR3 sequence is 15 residues long. The CDR3: CSAGGIRGINTEAFF. CDR3 bases: TGCAGTGCCGGGGGAATACGGGGGATCAACACTGAAGCTTTCTTT.

The chain employs TRBV14 and TRBJ1-1; maybe TRBD1 (5 bases). V was cut by 1 base and J by 12 bases, with 15 bases left in between. This CDR3 is built from 13 residues. Germline lookup yields CDR1 SGHDN and CDR2 FVKESK. This CDR3 reads CASSQGVKGTPFF. The DNA of the CDR3 is TGTGCCAGCAGCCAAGGGGTCAAAGGGACGCCTTTCTTT.

The V and J genes are TRBV9 and TRBJ2-2, with a weak D call TRBD2 (5 bases). The V end lost 0 bases, the J end lost 7 bases, and 13 bases lay between the germline ends. This CDR3 spans 15 amino acids. Germline values: CDR1 SGDLS, CDR2 YYNGEE. CDR3 in DNA: TGTGCCAGCAGCGTAGCAGCGGAAATTGTCGGGGAGCTGTTTTTT. Its protein is CASSVAAEIVGELFF.

The chain recombines TRBV6-2 or TRBV6-3 with TRBJ2-2; 7 positions agree with TRBD1. The CDR3 totals 13 residues. Per germline, CDR1 MNHEY and CDR2 SVGEGT. The CDR3 loop reads CGLNRGGSGELFF. The CDR3 DNA reads as TGTGGCCTCAACAGGGGTGGTTCCGGGGAGCTGTTTTTT.

The chain links TRBV4-1 to TRBJ1-3, with TRBD1 matching over 7 bases. The CDR3 has 18 residues. V lost 4 bases and J lost 5; bases outside the gene matches: 17. The germline V gene encodes CDR1 MGHRA and CDR2 YSYEKL. The CDR3: CASSPPTLLRGPRNTIYF. DNA of the CDR3: TGCGCCAGCAGCCCTCCCACGCTGCTAAGGGGGCCCAGAAACACCATATATTTT.

The sample holds a few counts of this clonotype. This chain uses TRBV30 with TRBJ2-7, with D possibly being TRBD1 (5 bases). The CDR3 totals 14 residues. Germline assignment: CDR1 GTSNPN and CDR2 SVGIG (reference sequence). V was shortened by 6 bases and J by 2 bases, with 17 bases between the two germline ends. The CDR3 spells CACPVRGSPYEQYF. The CDR3 DNA is TGTGCCTGTCCCGTTAGGGGATCCCCCTACGAGCAGTACTTC.

This clonotype has a handful of counts. This rearrangement joins TRBV28 to TRBJ2-1, with 9 bases matching TRBD1. Germline loops: CDR1 MDHEN, CDR2 SYDVKM. This CDR3 is 16 amino acids long. Germline trimming cut 2 bases from V and 2 bases from J; bases unmatched to any gene: 4. Here the CDR3 reads CASSLMGTGTYNEQFF. The CDR3 DNA reads TGTGCCAGCAGTTTAATGGGGACAGGGACCTACAATGAGCAGTTCTTC.

This clonotype occurred many times. J is TRBJ2-2 and V is TRBV11-2; no clear D gene. CDR3 size: 12 residues. The germline V and J ends were trimmed by 6 bases and 6 bases, with 8 bases remaining between them. CDR1 and CDR2 from the germline V gene are SGHAT and FQNNGV. The CDR3 DNA sequence: TGTGCCAGCAGAAGGGTAGCCGGGGAGCTGTTTTTT. Translation gives CASRRVAGELFF.

V usage is TRBV7-9 and J usage is TRBJ1-4; D is uncertain. Germline CDR1 reads SEHNR; CDR2 reads FQNEAQ (reference sequence). The CDR3 extends over 15 amino acids. V lost 5 bases and J 5 bases, leaving 15 bases between the germline ends. The CDR3 reads CASSPSETQNEKLFF. The CDR3 DNA reads as TGTGCCAGCAGCCCCTCAGAGACTCAGAATGAAAAACTGTTTTTT.

This clonotype was found many times. This rearrangement joins TRBV13 to TRBJ2-5, with 8 positions matching TRBD2. The CDR3 contains 18 residues. V was pared by 2 bases and J by 1 base, with 12 bases of the junction left unmatched. The germline V gene encodes CDR1 PRHDT and CDR2 FYEKMQ (reference sequence). The CDR3 DNA reads TGTGCCAGCAGCTTAAGAACTAGCGGAAGTCGACTCCAAGAGACCCAGTACTTC. Residues: CASSLRTSGSRLQETQYF.

This clonotype was found many times. The J gene is TRBJ2-7, the V gene TRBV28, with a weak D call TRBD2 (6 bases). CDR3 length: 12 residues. The germline V gene has CDR1 MDHEN and CDR2 SYDVKM. The V end lost 10 bases, the J end lost 0 bases, and 10 bases lay between the germline ends. The CDR3 nucleotides read TGTGCCACTCGGGACTTCTCCTACGAGCAGTACTTC. It yields the protein CATRDFSYEQYF. Complete variable domain (other parts from reference TRBV28 and TRBJ2-7): DVKVTQSSRYLVKRTGEKVFLECVQDMDHENMFWYRQDPGLGLRLIYFSYDVKMKEKGDIPEGYSVSREKKERFSLILESASTNQTSMYLCATRDFSYEQYFGPGTRLTVT.